The 26 T cell receptor beta chains listed next were all sequenced from one sample in a study of low-dose radiotherapy and immunotherapy resistance in tumors. First-strand cDNA used TRAV- and TRBV-specific primers, covering alpha and beta chains. With a V-primer adapter and a constant-region primer, TCRs were amplified for 20 PCR cycles. In TCRdb, the reads were re-called with MiXCR into one record per CDR3 protein. The table shows more than 50,000 distinct CDR3 sequences, with 20% to 25% occurring only once. Time point described: after trial treatment. Treatment in this sample: LDRT plus nivolumab, ipilimumab, low-dose cyclophosphamide and aspirin (RACIN trial). The sequencing here drew on PBMCs, taken after low-dose radiotherapy plus immunotherapy. The receptors originated from a male donor with prostate cancer.

There are many counts of this clonotype. This chain connects TRBV2 to TRBJ2-1; 9 bases agree with TRBD2. With V trimmed by 4 bases and J by 5 bases, 6 bases remained unmatched. Germline V gene sequence: CDR1 SNHLY, CDR2 FYNNEI. The CDR3 consists of 15 residues. The CDR3 loop is CASSASRLADNEQFF. The CDR3 DNA reads as TGTGCCAGCAGTGCGAGTCGACTAGCGGACAATGAGCAGTTCTTC.

By sample fraction, this clonotype is medium-sized (0.01 to 0.1%). The chain joins TRBV4-3 to TRBJ1-4; possibly TRBD1 for D (6 bases). V lost 2 bases and J 6 bases, leaving 19 bases between the germline ends. Germline CDR1 LGHNA, CDR2 YSLEER. This CDR3 is 17 amino acids long. CDR3 region: CASSQTGPGDFYEKLFF. The CDR3 DNA reads TGCGCCAGCAGCCAAACAGGGCCGGGGGATTTTTATGAAAAACTGTTTTTT.

This clonotype was found many times. This sequence joins TRBV7-9 and TRBJ2-1; D is unresolved. V was shortened by 3 bases and J by 7 bases, with 10 bases between the two germline ends. This CDR3 region has 13 residues. Germline V gene sequence: CDR1 SEHNR, CDR2 FQNEAQ (reference sequence). The CDR3 region has the DNA TGTGCCAGCAGCTTTCAACATTTAAATGAGCAGTTCTTC. It translates to CASSFQHLNEQFF.

The V call is TRBV5-1, the J call TRBJ1-2; 8 positions match TRBD1. CDR1 SGHRS and CDR2 YFSETQ come from the germline V gene. The CDR3 runs to 16 residues. With V trimmed by 4 bases and J by 0 bases, 8 bases remained unmatched. CDR3 in amino acids: CASSLGQGSTNYGYTF. As DNA, the CDR3 is TGCGCCAGCAGCCTTGGACAGGGCTCTACTAACTATGGCTACACCTTC.

This clonotype has at least ten counts. The rearrangement joins TRBV6-1 to TRBJ1-4; D possibly corresponds to TRBD1 (6 bases). The V and J ends lost 6 bases and 7 bases respectively, with 12 bases between them. Germline CDR1 MNHNS, CDR2 SASEGT. This CDR3 is 13 amino acids long. The CDR3 DNA reads TGTGCCAGCAGCCCAGGGGTAGTTGAAAAACTGTTTTTT. This sequence encodes CASSPGVVEKLFF.

The chain recombines TRBV29-1 with TRBJ2-7; D not resolved. This CDR3 is 10 amino acids long. V was shortened by 4 bases and J by 2 bases, with 3 bases between the two germline ends. The V gene's germline CDR1 is SQVTM and CDR2 ANQGSEA. The CDR3, as DNA: TGCAGCGTTGTACCCTACGAGCAGTACTTC. Translated: CSVVPYEQYF.

This rearrangement joins TRBV20-1 to TRBJ1-5; D may be TRBD1 (6 bases). The CDR3 length is 16 residues. V dropped 6 bases and J dropped 0 bases, with 18 bases sitting between them. Per germline, CDR1 DFQATT and CDR2 SNEGSKA (reference sequence). CDR3 sequence: CSAQTGGGYSNQPQHF. The DNA for the CDR3 is TGCAGTGCCCAAACGGGGGGCGGCTATAGCAATCAGCCCCAGCATTTT.

This clonotype was seen ten or more times. J is TRBJ2-1 and V is TRBV3-1; no clear D. The V end lost 0 bases, the J end lost 6 bases, and 12 bases lay between the germline ends. The CDR3 extends over 15 amino acids. Germline V lookup: CDR1 LGHDT, CDR2 YNNKEL (reference sequence). Here the CDR3 reads CASSQEERWGNEQFF. CDR3 sequence (DNA): TGTGCCAGCAGCCAAGAAGAGAGGTGGGGCAATGAGCAGTTCTTC.

This clonotype has a count of ten or more. This chain uses TRBV12-3 or TRBV12-4 with TRBJ2-7, with TRBD1 as a possible D gene (6 bases). V was clipped by 6 bases and J by 0 bases, with 12 bases between them. The CDR3 runs to 14 residues. CDR3 in amino acids: CASSPDRASYEQYF. CDR3 in DNA: TGTGCCAGCAGCCCGGACAGAGCCTCCTACGAGCAGTACTTC.

This chain uses TRBV7-3 with TRBJ1-1, with TRBD1 identical over 7 bases. The CDR3 runs to 13 residues. Trimming removed 4 bases from V and 7 bases from J; junction bases left unmatched: 6. Germline V CDR1 and CDR2: SGHTA, FQGTGA. The CDR3 DNA follows: TGTGCCAGCAGCTCGACAGGGCCTGGTGAAGCTTTCTTT. Translation gives CASSSTGPGEAFF.

This clonotype was recorded at least ten times. V and J are TRBV7-2 and TRBJ2-3; 9 bases agree with TRBD2. The CDR3 loop spans 14 amino acids. The germline gives CDR1 SGHTA, CDR2 FQGNSA. Trimming cost V 5 bases and J 4 bases; bases outside gene matches: 4. The CDR3 DNA is TGTGCCAGCAGCCAAGGCGGGGGGGCAGATACGCAGTATTTT. Protein product: CASSQGGGADTQYF.

This clonotype was seen a handful of times. The J gene is TRBJ1-3, the V gene TRBV12-3 or TRBV12-4; D may be TRBD1 (5 bases). The CDR3 is 17 residues long. V lost 7 bases to trimming and J lost 4 bases, with 23 bases between them. The CDR3 DNA follows: TGTGCCAGCATTAGCCTGGGGGAGGACATCAAAGGAAACACCATATATTTT. It codes for CASISLGEDIKGNTIYF.

A remark on this clonotype: A far larger clone is one base from this, pointing to a likely read error. A read error is likely, as this CDR3 ends without the conserved phenylalanine or tryptophan. The chain carries TRBV6-2 or TRBV6-3 and TRBJ2-7; no firm D call. Between the trimmed V and J ends, which lost 4 bases and 2 bases, there was a span of 12 bases. Germline CDR1 is MNHEY and CDR2 is SVGEGT. This CDR3 has 14 residues. The CDR3: CASSLEASAYEQYL. CDR3 DNA sequence: TGTGCCAGCAGTTTAGAGGCGTCAGCCTACGAGCAGTACCTC.

About this clonotype: This is likely an artifact of a read error, given a far larger clone one base away. The chain is built from TRBV1 and TRBJ1-1; the tabulated D call, TRBD1, remains unverified against the DNA. TRBV1 is given as a pseudogene. The CDR3 totals 14 residues. The CDR3 here is CASSQITGFTEAFF. The CDR3 bases are TGCGCCAGCAGCCAAATCACAGGGTTCACTGAAGCTTTCTTT.

This clonotype has at least ten counts. The gene calls are TRBV30 and TRBJ2-4; 8 positions match TRBD1. The germline CDR1 and CDR2 sequences are GTSNPN and SVGIG (reference sequence). Trimming cost V 0 bases and J 2 bases; bases outside gene matches: 18. This CDR3 spans 20 amino acids. For the CDR3, the DNA is TGTGCCTGGAGTGTACGTCCTGGGACAGGAGGAGAGGGAACCAAAAACATTCAGTACTTC. This gives the protein CAWSVRPGTGGEGTKNIQYF.

This clonotype was seen ten or more times. V and J are TRBV28 and TRBJ1-6; D is unclear. Germline V gene lookup returns CDR1 MDHEN and CDR2 SYDVKM. CDR3 size: 14 residues. Trimming removed 6 bases at V and 6 bases at J, with 12 bases between. The CDR3 region is CASSKSWTNSPLHF. The CDR3, as DNA: TGTGCCAGCAGCAAATCATGGACTAATTCACCCCTCCACTTT.

The chain uses TRBV27 and TRBJ2-7, with a possible D match to TRBD2 (6 bases). V was pared by 4 bases and J by 2 bases, with 15 bases between. This CDR3 contains 15 residues. The germline CDR1 and CDR2 sequences are MNHEY and SMNVEV (reference sequence). CDR3 coding DNA: TGTGCCAGCAGTTCGGCCGGGGGAAGGCCCTACGAGCAGTACTTC. Residues: CASSSAGGRPYEQYF.

This clonotype was recorded at least ten times. The V and J genes are TRBV11-2 and TRBJ2-7; either TRBD1 or TRBD2 may supply D (5 bases each). This CDR3 spans 15 amino acids. The germline gives CDR1 SGHAT, CDR2 FQNNGV. Deletions cut 0 bases from V and 7 bases from J, with 16 bases between. The CDR3 reads CASSLDWDRGGEQYF. CDR3 in DNA: TGTGCCAGCAGCTTAGACTGGGACCGCGGAGGAGAGCAGTACTTC. Drawing the rest from reference TRBV11-2 and TRBJ2-7, the complete variable domain is EAGVAQSPRYKIIEKRQSVAFWCNPISGHATLYWYQQILGQGPKLLIQFQNNGVVDDSQLPKDRFSAERLKGVDSTLKIQPAKLEDSAVYLCASSLDWDRGGEQYFGPGTRLTVT.

This clonotype was counted at least ten times. The chain recombines TRBV29-1 with TRBJ2-5, with 7 nucleotides matching TRBD1. V gave up 3 bases and J gave up 4 bases; unmatched junction bases: 5. Germline CDR1 reads SQVTM; CDR2 reads ANQGSEA. The length of the CDR3 is 13 residues. In nucleotides, the CDR3 is TGCAGCGTTGAGCAGGGGGAACGAGAGACCCAGTACTTC. Translating gives CSVEQGERETQYF.

This clonotype was observed many times. The rearrangement joins TRBV20-1 to TRBJ1-3; D ambiguous. The CDR3 consists of 13 residues. Germline CDR1 and CDR2: DFQATT and SNEGSKA (reference sequence). V was trimmed by 1 base and J by 6 bases, leaving 10 bases between them. The CDR3 region has the DNA TGCAGTGCTAGAGGAGCCCTGGAAAACACCATATATTTT. It encodes CSARGALENTIYF.

This clonotype has at least ten counts. The CDR3 nucleotides read TGCGCCAGCAGCTTAGGACAGAGCACAGATACGCAGTATTTT. This codes for CASSLGQSTDTQYF. The chain couples TRBV5-1 to TRBJ2-3; D perhaps matches TRBD1 (6 bases). This CDR3 spans 14 amino acids. Germline CDR1 SGHRS, CDR2 YFSETQ. V lost 2 bases and J lost 0, with 7 bases in between.

As regards this clonotype: This is likely an artifact of a read error, given a far larger clone one base away. The chain joins TRBV29-1 to TRBJ2-7, with unresolved D. Trimming shortened V by 6 bases and J by 7 bases, and 10 bases separated the two germline ends. Germline V CDR1 and CDR2: SQVTM, ANQGSEA. The CDR3 contains 10 residues. DNA of the CDR3: TGCAGCGTGAGTAACAATGAGCAGTACTTC. This codes for CSVSNNEQYF.

This clonotype occurred a few times. The chain joins TRBV6-2 or TRBV6-3 to TRBJ1-6, with 8 bases that match TRBD1. The germline CDR1 and CDR2 sequences are MNHEY and SVGEGT. V was clipped by 6 bases and J by 7 bases; unmatched bases: 8. The CDR3 spans 15 residues. The CDR3 region has the DNA TGTGCCAGCAGCAACACAGGGGGATGGAATTCACCCCTCCACTTT. Residues: CASSNTGGWNSPLHF.

Many counts were recorded for this clonotype. V and J are TRBV19 and TRBJ2-7; TRBD2 is a possible D gene (6 bases). The V gene's germline CDR1 is LNHDA and CDR2 SQIVND (reference sequence). Between the trimmed V and J ends, which lost 5 bases and 2 bases, there was a span of 13 bases. This CDR3 region has 14 residues. CDR3 bases: TGTGCCAGTAGTCTCCAGGGAGGTCCCTACGAGCAGTACTTC. Its protein is CASSLQGGPYEQYF.

The rearrangement links TRBV28 to TRBJ2-7; 12 bases are a match to TRBD2. The CDR3 contains 18 residues. Germline V gene lookup returns CDR1 MDHEN and CDR2 SYDVKM. Unmatched junction bases numbered 12, after V lost 6 bases and J lost 0 bases. CDR3 sequence (DNA): TGTGCCAGCAGGCCTCTCACTAGCGGGAGGCTTTCCTCCTACGAGCAGTACTTC. As protein: CASRPLTSGRLSSYEQYF.

By frequency in the sample, this clonotype is medium-sized. The gene calls are TRBV6-2 or TRBV6-3 and TRBJ2-5; 7 nucleotides line up with TRBD1. Looked up from germline, CDR1 is MNHEY and CDR2 is SVGEGT. This CDR3 comprises 15 residues. The V segment lost 5 bases and the J segment 1 base; nucleotides outside the gene matches: 7. The CDR3 DNA reads TGTGCCAGCAGTGCCCTAGAGGGGGCCCAAGAGACCCAGTACTTC. Protein: CASSALEGAQETQYF.